The 15 T cell receptor beta chains given below trace back to one sample, sequenced in a study of beta chain features in type 1 diabetes. General study points: Among all four CD4+ subsets, Type 1 diabetes patients had TCRB CDR3s that were moderately but significantly shorter.

For these receptors, no antigen is known. Investigators reverse transcribed all isolated RNA, so they sequenced expressed TCRB transcripts. This table comes from immunoSEQ multiplex PCR, and its TCRdb copy is limited to in-frame clones, with some not included. The sample carries over 650,000 clones, over 12% recorded once. The sequencing sample was made of naive CD4+ T cells from blood. The receptors were sampled from a man between 18 and 35 years old with type 1 diabetes.

This clone was counted between two and nine times. The rearrangement links TRBV30 to TRBJ2-7; D may be TRBD2 (5 bases). The CDR3 extends over 15 amino acids. The germline CDR1 and CDR2 sequences are GTSNPN and SVGIG (reference sequence). V lost 0 bases, J lost 2 bases, and 14 bases lay in between. CDR3 sequence (DNA): TGTGCCTGGAGTGTCAGTGACTACGCGACCTACGAGCAGTACTTC. Residues: CAWSVSDYATYEQYF.

This clone showed up just a few times. This sequence joins TRBV2 and TRBJ2-7; the D gene is possibly TRBD1 (6 bases). The CDR3 contains 11 residues. The germline V gene has CDR1 SNHLY and CDR2 FYNNEI. Trimming took off 8 bases at V and 2 bases at J, with 7 bases between the two ends. The CDR3 spells CASQGTYEQYF. DNA for the CDR3: TGTGCCAGCCAGGGGACCTACGAGCAGTACTTC.

This clone has a handful of counts. V is TRBV4-1 and J is TRBJ1-2; 10 bases are shared with TRBD1. There are 16 residues in the CDR3. V lost 3 bases and J lost 0; bases outside the gene matches: 4. CDR1 is MGHRA, CDR2 YSYEKL, per germline. The CDR3 DNA sequence: TGCGCCAGCAGCCATATCGGACAGGGGGCTAACTATGGCTACACCTTC. Translation gives CASSHIGQGANYGYTF.

The chain joins TRBV29-1 to TRBJ1-1; the D gene is possibly TRBD1 (5 bases). The ends were cut back, 2 bases at V and 5 bases at J, with 12 bases in the middle. This CDR3 has 13 residues. Germline V gene data show CDR1 as SQVTM and CDR2 as ANQGSEA. CDR3: CSVERGIGTEAFF. The CDR3 DNA sequence: TGCAGCGTTGAACGGGGGATAGGAACTGAAGCTTTCTTT.

The chain combines TRBV14 with TRBJ2-7; a possible D gene is TRBD1 (6 bases). Between the trimmed V and J ends, which lost 4 bases and 3 bases, there was a span of 13 bases. There are 14 residues in the CDR3. CDR1 is SGHDN and CDR2 is FVKESK in the germline V gene. The CDR3 reads CASSPRTGIYEQYF. Here the CDR3 DNA reads TGTGCCAGCAGCCCCCGTACAGGGATCTACGAGCAGTACTTC. The full variable domain, in which reference TRBV14 and TRBJ2-7 provide the parts outside the CDR3, is EAGVTQFPSHSVIEKGQTVTLRCDPISGHDNLYWYRRVMGKEIKFLLHFVKESKQDESGMPNNRFLAERTGGTYSTLKVQPAELEDSGVYFCASSPRTGIYEQYFGPGTRLTVT.

In its sample, this clone was seen a few times. The chain combines TRBV5-1 with TRBJ2-1; 7 bases map to TRBD1. V shed 0 bases and J 6 bases; nucleotides not matched to a gene: 9. This CDR3 is built from 16 residues. Germline V gene data show CDR1 as SGHRS and CDR2 as YFSETQ. CDR3 residues: CASSLALGGGSNEQFF. CDR3 bases: TGCGCCAGCAGCTTGGCCTTAGGGGGCGGCAGCAATGAGCAGTTCTTC.

This clone occurred a few times. This chain uses TRBV30 with TRBJ1-4, with no clear D. The CDR3 sequence is 14 residues long. Per the germline V gene, CDR1 is GTSNPN and CDR2 is SVGIG (reference sequence). The V end was cut by 7 bases, the J end by 0 bases, with 12 bases between. CDR3 sequence: CAYAVGATNEKLFF. The CDR3 DNA reads as TGTGCCTACGCAGTCGGGGCAACTAATGAAAAACTGTTTTTT. Variable domain in full (rest from reference TRBV30 and TRBJ1-4): SQTIHQWPATLVQPVGSPLSLECTVEGTSNPNLYWYRQAAGRGLQLLFYSVGIGQISSEVPQNLSASRPQDRQFILSSKKLLLSDSGFYLCAYAVGATNEKLFFGSGTQLSVL.

With regard to this clone: This specimen includes other DNA sequences encoding the same CDR3. The chain has TRBV29-1 and TRBJ2-5, with 11 bases that match TRBD2. V dropped 5 bases and J dropped 5; count of bases not matched to a gene: 1. This CDR3 comprises 12 residues. Germline values: CDR1 SQVTM, CDR2 ANQGSEA. CDR3 sequence reads: CSVRLAGETQYF. Written as DNA, the CDR3 is TGCAGCGTTAGACTAGCGGGGGAGACCCAGTACTTC. Looking up the rest from reference TRBV29-1 and TRBJ2-5 gives the full variable domain: SAVISQKPSRDICQRGTSLTIQCQVDSQVTMMFWYRQQPGQSLTLIATANQGSEATYESGFVIDKFPISRPNLTFSTLTVSNMSPEDSSIYLCSVRLAGETQYFGPGTRLLVL.

This clone was counted only a few times. This chain connects TRBV28 to TRBJ1-2; D is uncertain. Germline V gives CDR1 MDHEN, CDR2 SYDVKM. V lost 6 bases and J lost 3, with 5 bases in between. There are 11 residues in the CDR3. In DNA, the CDR3 is TGTGCCAGCAGCCCCGACTATGGCTACACCTTC. As protein: CASSPDYGYTF.

The CDR3 region is CASRGGPRSYEQYF. The CDR3 nucleotides read TGTGCCAGCAGGGGGGGACCTCGGTCCTACGAGCAGTACTTC. The V and J genes are TRBV11-2 and TRBJ2-7; perhaps TRBD2 as D (6 bases). The CDR3 totals 14 residues. Looked up from germline, CDR1 is SGHAT and CDR2 is FQNNGV. Deletions cut 6 bases from V and 1 base from J, with 13 bases between.

V and J are TRBV5-1 and TRBJ1-5; possible D gene TRBD1, 5 bases. Trimming removed 4 bases at V and 6 bases at J, with 11 bases between. Germline V gene lookup returns CDR1 SGHRS and CDR2 YFSETQ. This CDR3 is built from 13 residues. The CDR3 loop is CASSDQGGQPQHF. CDR3 sequence (DNA): TGCGCCAGCAGCGACCAGGGCGGTCAGCCCCAGCATTTT. Full variable domain (missing parts from reference TRBV5-1 and TRBJ1-5): KAGVTQTPRYLIKTRGQQVTLSCSPISGHRSVSWYQQTPGQGLQFLFEYFSETQRNKGNFPGRFSGRQFSNSRSEMNVSTLELGDSALYLCASSDQGGQPQHFGDGTRLSIL.

This clone was seen more than once but under ten times. The V and J genes are TRBV9 and TRBJ1-1; tentatively, D is TRBD1 (6 bases). Germline V gene data show CDR1 as SGDLS and CDR2 as YYNGEE. This CDR3 spans 14 amino acids. V gave up 7 bases and J gave up 1 base, with 14 bases separating them. Written as DNA, the CDR3 is TGTGCCAGCCGGCGGGGGCTCACGAACACTGAAGCTTTCTTT. Amino acid sequence: CASRRGLTNTEAFF.

This clone has a handful of counts. The same CDR3 arises from other DNA sequences in this sample as well. V gene TRBV7-2 combines with J gene TRBJ2-3, with D tentatively TRBD1 or TRBD2 (5 bases each). The CDR3 runs 13 residues. Germline V gene sequence: CDR1 SGHTA, CDR2 FQGNSA. V was trimmed by 0 bases and J by 5 bases, leaving 6 bases between them. CDR3 amino acids: CASSLAGEDTQYF. The CDR3 DNA reads TGTGCCAGCAGCTTAGCGGGGGAAGATACGCAGTATTTT.

The chain recombines TRBV19 with TRBJ2-4, with TRBD2 identical over 9 bases. Germline V lookup: CDR1 LNHDA, CDR2 SQIVND (reference sequence). This CDR3 is built from 18 residues. The J segment lost 0 bases and the V segment lost 3 bases, leaving 9 bases of the junction unmatched. This CDR3 is CASSIGWTSVLAKNIQYF. Here the CDR3 DNA reads TGTGCCAGTAGTATCGGCTGGACTAGCGTACTAGCCAAAAACATTCAGTACTTC.

The rearrangement links TRBV6-5 to TRBJ2-4; TRBD1 matches at 8 bases. Looked up from germline, CDR1 is MNHEY and CDR2 is SVGAGI. The CDR3 is 15 residues long. The ends lost 4 bases at V and 6 bases at J; junction bases unmatched: 8. CDR3 DNA: TGTGCCAGCAGTTTCGGACAGGGAACGGTAAACATTCAGTACTTC. Amino acids: CASSFGQGTVNIQYF.